This TCR beta chain appears in the sequencing data of a study of early stage breast cancer tumors. V was shortened by 6 bases and J by 0 bases, with 2 bases between the two germline ends. CDR1 SGHTA and CDR2 FQGNSA come from the germline V gene. This CDR3 has 11 amino acids. Clones were read by immunoSEQ multiplex PCR, and TCRdb kept only the in-frame ones, dropping some. In the table there are more than 8,500 clones, 60% to 85% of which are singletons. V is TRBV7-2 and J is TRBJ2-5, with no clear D. Sequencing input: normal breast tissue next to the tumor. The TCR originated in a person aged 40-50 years with breast cancer. The CDR3 region has the DNA TGTGCCAGCAGTCACCAAGAGACCCAGTACTTC. It translates to CASSHQETQYF. The full variable domain, in which reference TRBV7-2 and TRBJ2-5 provide the parts outside the CDR3, is GAGVSQSPSNKVTEKGKDVELRCDPISGHTALYWYRQSLGQGLEFLIYFQGNSAPDKSGLPSDRFSAERTGGSVSTLTIQRTQQEDSAVYLCASSHQETQYFGPGTRLLVL.